The 30 T cell receptor beta chains below all came from one sample that was sequenced in a study of OX40 agonist ivuxolimab in advanced cancers. Data came from immunoSEQ multiplex PCR; TCRdb stores just in-frame clones and leaves some out. Of tens of thousands of clones in the sample, about 85% were seen once. The sample consisted of CD4+ or CD8+ T cells sorted from blood, taken in a trial of the OX40 agonist ivuxolimab. The receptors were sampled from an adult with an advanced solid tumor such as melanoma, head and neck, liver or kidney cancer.

The rearrangement links TRBV6-1 to TRBJ1-2; D not certain. The CDR3 contains 13 residues. Trimming removed 2 bases at V and 7 bases at J, with 11 bases between. The germline V gene has CDR1 MNHNS and CDR2 SASEGT. DNA for the CDR3: TGTGCCAGCAGTGAAACACGAACGCGTGGCTACACCTTC. Protein sequence: CASSETRTRGYTF.

This chain connects TRBV5-4 to TRBJ2-1, with D tentatively TRBD1 (5 bases). Trimming removed 2 bases from V and 0 bases from J, with 12 bases in between. The CDR3 spans 16 residues. The V gene's germline CDR1 is SGHNT and CDR2 YYREEE (reference sequence). The CDR3 loop reads CASSLPGQSSYNEQFF. The CDR3 bases are TGTGCCAGCAGCTTACCAGGACAAAGCTCCTACAATGAGCAGTTCTTC.

The gene calls are TRBV23-1 and TRBJ2-2, with 8 positions matching TRBD1. TRBV23-1 is assigned to the ORF class and has an uncertain function. The CDR3 runs 15 residues. V shed 4 bases and J 6 bases; nucleotides not matched to a gene: 7. In nucleotides, the CDR3 is TGCGCCAGCAGTCCCAGGGGGCGAGGGGCCGGGGAGCTGTTTTTT. Translated: CASSPRGRGAGELFF.

This clone was detected only once. The rearrangement links TRBV5-1 to TRBJ2-1; D remains unclear. Germline V lookup: CDR1 SGHRS, CDR2 YFSETQ. This CDR3 is 16 amino acids long. V dropped 0 bases and J dropped 4 bases, with 14 bases sitting between them. The CDR3 region has the DNA TGCGCCAGCAGCTTGGCCTCCTTGGGCGGATACAATGAGCAGTTCTTC. Translated: CASSLASLGGYNEQFF.

V and J are TRBV10-2 and TRBJ1-5; a weak D match, TRBD1 (5 bases). Germline lookup yields CDR1 WSHSY and CDR2 SAAADI. The CDR3 has 12 residues. Trimming stripped 6 bases from V and 5 bases from J, with 8 bases between. The CDR3 coding sequence is TGCGCCAGCAGGGGGGAGCATCAGCCCCAGCATTTT. Protein product: CASRGEHQPQHF.

The chain combines TRBV7-2 with TRBJ1-5, with a weak D call TRBD1 (5 bases). Germline V lookup: CDR1 SGHTA, CDR2 FQGNSA. This CDR3 comprises 15 residues. The ends were cut back, 5 bases at V and 1 base at J, with 12 bases in the middle. CDR3 sequence: CASSRDGGSNQPQHF. CDR3 DNA: TGTGCCAGCAGCCGTGACGGGGGGAGCAATCAGCCCCAGCATTTT.

This clone was seen only once. The genes are TRBV7-3 and TRBJ1-2; a weak D match, TRBD1 (5 bases). The CDR3 runs to 14 residues. Germline CDR1 SGHTA, CDR2 FQGTGA. The V gene lost 3 bases and the J gene lost 6 bases, with 14 bases spanning the gap. The CDR3 protein is CASSFRPGYHGYTF. DNA of the CDR3: TGTGCCAGCAGCTTCCGACCAGGGTACCATGGCTACACCTTC.

The CDR3 is CAIDGTSGGIYNEQFF. Written as DNA, the CDR3 is TGTGCCATCGACGGGACTAGCGGGGGGATTTACAATGAGCAGTTCTTC. The chain links TRBV10-3 to TRBJ2-1; 15 bases are a match to TRBD2. Trimming cost V 8 bases and J 4 bases; bases outside gene matches: 6. The length of the CDR3 is 16 residues. CDR1 and CDR2 (germline): ENHRY, SYGVKD.

The V gene is TRBV4-2, the J gene TRBJ2-2, with D perhaps TRBD1 (5 bases). Germline V lookup: CDR1 LGHNA, CDR2 YNFKEQ. Trimming took 4 bases from V and 1 from J, leaving 7 bases between them. CDR3 length equals 14 residues. This CDR3 reads CASSLDRNTGELFF. CDR3 nucleotide sequence: TGTGCCAGCAGCCTCGACAGGAACACCGGGGAGCTGTTTTTT.

The chain recombines TRBV9 with TRBJ1-3; unclear D gene. The germline gives CDR1 SGDLS, CDR2 YYNGEE. The CDR3 is 15 amino acids. Trimming left V 7 bases short and J 4 bases short, with 18 bases between. CDR3 region: CASGILWYYGNTIYF. CDR3 sequence (DNA): TGTGCCAGCGGAATACTGTGGTATTACGGAAACACCATATATTTT.

The chain has TRBV4-3 and TRBJ1-1; possibly TRBD1 for D (5 bases). The germline V and J ends were trimmed by 0 bases and 12 bases, with 14 bases remaining between them. The CDR3 extends over 13 amino acids. Germline assignment: CDR1 LGHNA and CDR2 YSLEER. DNA of the CDR3: TGCGCCAGCAGCCAAGATATCCAGGGAGGAACTTTCTTT. Its translation: CASSQDIQGGTFF.

The sample holds a few counts of this clone. This chain connects TRBV2 to TRBJ1-2; no definite D call. This CDR3 comprises 11 residues. CDR1 SNHLY and CDR2 FYNNEI come from the germline V gene. Trimming removed 3 bases at V and 5 bases at J, with 4 bases between. DNA of the CDR3: TGTGCCAGCAGTGACCGTTATGGCTACACCTTC. It is translated as CASSDRYGYTF.

The J gene is TRBJ2-3, the V gene TRBV28, with 8 bases lining up with TRBD1. J lost 1 base, V lost 10 bases, and 4 bases had no gene match. Germline values: CDR1 MDHEN, CDR2 SYDVKM. The CDR3 spans 13 residues. The CDR3 DNA is TGTGCCAACTCGGGACAGGGCACAGATACGCAGTATTTT. It yields the protein CANSGQGTDTQYF.

In its sample, this clone was seen a few times. J is TRBJ2-1 and V is TRBV7-9; D not certain. This CDR3 is built from 13 residues. Germline CDR1 reads SEHNR; CDR2 reads FQNEAQ (reference sequence). Trimming pared 5 bases from V and 4 bases from J, leaving 9 bases between. CDR3 nucleotides: TGTGCCAGCAGCCGGAATGGATACAATGAGCAGTTCTTC. It codes for CASSRNGYNEQFF.

The gene calls are TRBV2 and TRBJ2-7; TRBD2 agrees at 7 bases. The germline V gene encodes CDR1 SNHLY and CDR2 FYNNEI. The CDR3 is 12 residues long. The junction had 10 bases not matched to a gene; V was cut back by 7 bases and J by 10 bases. The CDR3 sequence: CASIGEGTPQYF. CDR3 in DNA: TGTGCCAGCATCGGGGAGGGGACGCCCCAGTACTTC.

The V call is TRBV5-6, the J call TRBJ1-4, with a tentative D call TRBD1 (5 bases). The germline V and J ends were trimmed by 2 bases and 6 bases, with 11 bases remaining between them. Germline-derived CDR1 and CDR2 are SGHDT and YYEEEE. This CDR3 has 14 amino acids. The CDR3 region is CASSLEGRYEKLFF. Here the CDR3 DNA reads TGTGCCAGCAGCTTAGAGGGGCGGTATGAAAAACTGTTTTTT.

This clone was observed a single time. V usage is TRBV6-5 and J usage is TRBJ1-1, with a tentative D call TRBD1 (5 bases). The V gene lost 6 bases and the J gene lost 1 base, with 15 bases spanning the gap. From germline, CDR1 is MNHEY and CDR2 SVGAGI. The CDR3 is 15 amino acids. The CDR3 coding sequence is TGTGCCAGCAGAGCTATGAACAGGAGGAACACTGAAGCTTTCTTT. Translation: CASRAMNRRNTEAFF.

This chain connects TRBV7-9 to TRBJ1-3, with 7 bases identical to TRBD1. Germline-derived CDR1 and CDR2 are SEHNR and FQNEAQ (reference sequence). The CDR3 runs 15 residues. With V trimmed by 4 bases and J by 7 bases, 10 bases remained unmatched. For the CDR3, the DNA is TGTGCCAGCAGCTCGTATCTAATACAGGGGAACACCATATATTTT. This translates into CASSSYLIQGNTIYF.

J is TRBJ2-5 and V is TRBV10-3; the D is unclear. Germline V gene lookup returns CDR1 ENHRY and CDR2 SYGVKD. The V end lost 9 bases, the J end lost 7 bases, and 15 bases lay between the germline ends. The CDR3 length is 12 residues. CDR3 sequence (DNA): TGTGCCATTAGGACGACCGAAGGGACCCAGTACTTC. This codes for CAIRTTEGTQYF.

The CDR3 DNA follows: TGCGCCAGCAGCTTGGGGGCTAGCGGGGGACCTAGCACAGATACGCAGTATTTT. It yields the protein CASSLGASGGPSTDTQYF. V is TRBV5-1 and J is TRBJ2-3, with 10 bases aligning to TRBD2. V lost 0 bases and J lost 0; bases outside the gene matches: 7. Germline values: CDR1 SGHRS, CDR2 YFSETQ. The length of the CDR3 is 18 residues.

The gene calls are TRBV19 and TRBJ1-3; D call uncertain. CDR1 is LNHDA and CDR2 is SQIVND in the germline V gene (reference sequence). The CDR3 contains 16 residues. V lost 3 bases and J 1 base, leaving 13 bases between the germline ends. Here the CDR3 DNA reads TGTGCCAGTAGTATCGTCGCCCGAGAGTCTGGAAACACCATATATTTT. As protein: CASSIVARESGNTIYF.

The chain is built from TRBV2 and TRBJ1-3; TRBD1 aligns across 8 bases. Germline CDR1 SNHLY, CDR2 FYNNEI. The CDR3 totals 14 residues. J was trimmed by 4 bases and V by 6 bases; bases with no gene match: 5. The CDR3 loop reads CASRATGGGNTIYF. The CDR3 bases are TGTGCCAGCAGAGCTACAGGGGGAGGAAACACCATATATTTT.

This sequence joins TRBV28 and TRBJ1-5, with 11 bases fitting TRBD1. V shed 4 bases, J shed 0 bases, and the junction held 14 bases outside the gene matches. The CDR3 has 20 amino acids. CDR1 and CDR2 from the germline V gene are MDHEN and SYDVKM. The DNA for the CDR3 is TGTGCCAGCAGTTACATGGGACAGGGGGATTTGACTTATAGCAATCAGCCCCAGCATTTT. Translated, it gives CASSYMGQGDLTYSNQPQHF.

This clone was seen a handful of times. The gene calls are TRBV9 and TRBJ1-6, with 8 nucleotides matching TRBD1. Losses at the gene ends were 2 bases for V and 8 bases for J; bases not matched to a gene: 6. The germline V gene has CDR1 SGDLS and CDR2 YYNGEE. This CDR3 spans 15 amino acids. The CDR3 is CASSVRQGQDSPLHF. The CDR3 bases are TGTGCCAGCAGCGTCAGACAGGGGCAGGATTCACCCCTCCACTTT.

This clone has just one count. This rearrangement joins TRBV7-9 to TRBJ1-4; TRBD1 agrees at 10 bases. There are 14 residues in the CDR3. Germline V lookup: CDR1 SEHNR, CDR2 FQNEAQ (reference sequence). V was pared by 4 bases and J by 5 bases, with 1 base of the junction left unmatched. The CDR3 loop is CASSWGQGNEKLFF. The DNA of the CDR3 is TGTGCCAGCAGCTGGGGACAGGGGAATGAAAAACTGTTTTTT.

V is TRBV4-1 and J is TRBJ2-5; the D is unclear. Germline lookup yields CDR1 MGHRA and CDR2 YSYEKL. CDR3 size: 17 residues. The V and J ends lost 2 bases and 2 bases respectively, with 18 bases between them. The CDR3 protein is CASSQFNIDQKQETQYF. The DNA of the CDR3 is TGCGCCAGCAGCCAATTTAATATTGACCAAAAGCAAGAGACCCAGTACTTC.

The chain combines TRBV9 with TRBJ1-1; D unclear. V was trimmed by 0 bases and J by 1 base, leaving 7 bases between them. Germline V CDR1 and CDR2: SGDLS, YYNGEE. The CDR3 totals 14 residues. CDR3: CASSVGEANTEAFF. CDR3 nucleotide sequence: TGTGCCAGCAGCGTAGGCGAGGCGAACACTGAAGCTTTCTTT.

Comments on this clone: This sample includes further DNA sequences coding for the same CDR3. This chain connects TRBV28 to TRBJ1-6, with no clear D. This CDR3 has 13 residues. Trimming stripped 2 bases from V and 6 bases from J, with 5 bases between. In germline, CDR1 is MDHEN, CDR2 SYDVKM. CDR3 amino acids: CASSLPGNSPLHF. As DNA, the CDR3 is TGTGCCAGCAGTTTACCCGGTAATTCACCCCTCCACTTT.

The gene calls are TRBV28 and TRBJ1-2; D remains unclear. Germline assignment: CDR1 MDHEN and CDR2 SYDVKM. The CDR3 is made up of 13 amino acids. V lost 6 bases and J lost 8, with 16 bases in between. CDR3 coding DNA: TGTGCCAGCAGCCCTCTTAGAGTGCACGGCTACACCTTC. Protein: CASSPLRVHGYTF.

This chain links TRBV18 with TRBJ2-6; D is uncertain. CDR1 is KGHSH and CDR2 is LQKENI in the germline V gene. V was clipped by 3 bases and J by 0 bases, with 9 bases between them. The CDR3 contains 16 residues. In DNA, the CDR3 is TGTGCCAGCTCACCGGGTCCGTACTCTGGGGCCAACGTCCTGACTTTC. This codes for CASSPGPYSGANVLTF. The whole variable domain, filled in from reference TRBV18 and TRBJ2-6, reads NAGVMQNPRHLVRRRGQEARLRCSPMKGHSHVYWYRQLPEEGLKFMVYLQKENIIDESGMPKERFSAEFPKEGPSILRIQQVVRGDSAAYFCASSPGPYSGANVLTFGAGSRLTVL.